The 32 T cell receptor beta chains below were found in one sample sequenced in a study of cytomegalovirus exposure and HLA in healthy donors. The PCR used 60 Vbeta and 13 Jbeta primers. Clones were sequenced by immunoSEQ multiplex PCR, and TCRdb holds only the in-frame ones, with some missing. The table lists 90,000 to 100,000 clones, 65% to 85% of them singletons. The sample was PBMCs. These receptors all stem from a woman aged 60-75 years in good health and CMV-seropositive.

The chain combines TRBV25-1 with TRBJ2-1; 12 nucleotides align to TRBD2. This CDR3 contains 16 residues. From germline, CDR1 is MGHDK and CDR2 SYGVNS. Trimming at V came to 6 bases and at J to 1 base, leaving 4 bases not matched to a gene. CDR3 sequence reads: CASRGTSGRSYNEQFF. CDR3 nucleotide sequence: TGTGCCAGCAGGGGGACTAGCGGGCGGTCCTACAATGAGCAGTTCTTC.

This clone turned up a few times. This chain connects TRBV7-9 to TRBJ1-5; TRBD1 matches at 9 bases. Unmatched junction bases numbered 8, after V lost 3 bases and J lost 5 bases. The CDR3 runs 16 residues. Germline values: CDR1 SEHNR, CDR2 FQNEAQ (reference sequence). The CDR3 DNA sequence: TGTGCCAGCAGCTTTGGTACAGGGGGCGCAGATCAGCCCCAGCATTTT. Its protein product is CASSFGTGGADQPQHF.

J is TRBJ2-4 and V is TRBV15; D is perhaps TRBD1 (5 bases). This CDR3 has 19 residues. V lost 1 base, J lost 1 base, and 20 bases lay in between. Looked up from germline, CDR1 is LNHNV and CDR2 is YYDKDF (reference sequence). The CDR3 DNA follows: TGTGCCACCAGCAGAGCCTTGTCGGCTCAGGGTTTGGCCAAAAACATTCAGTACTTC. Its translation is CATSRALSAQGLAKNIQYF.

The chain employs TRBV4-2 and TRBJ1-2; TRBD1 agrees at 9 bases. Germline V lookup: CDR1 LGHNA, CDR2 YNFKEQ. The CDR3 has 15 amino acids. After removal of 4 bases from V and 5 bases from J, the junction contained 8 bases not matched to a gene. Here the CDR3 DNA reads TGTGCCAGCAGCCCGCTTCCAGGACAGGGGTATGGCTACACCTTC. It is translated as CASSPLPGQGYGYTF.

A single count supports this clone. The chain recombines TRBV29-1 with TRBJ2-7; D is perhaps TRBD2 (6 bases). Looked up from germline, CDR1 is SQVTM and CDR2 is ANQGSEA. This CDR3 has 13 amino acids. The V end was cut by 0 bases, the J end by 7 bases, with 13 bases between. In DNA, the CDR3 is TGCAGCGTTGAAGACGGACGGAGGGGAGAGCAGTACTTC. Encoded protein: CSVEDGRRGEQYF.

The rearrangement uses TRBV5-4 and TRBJ1-1, with a tentative D call TRBD1 (6 bases). The CDR3 consists of 16 residues. Looked up from germline, CDR1 is SGHNT and CDR2 is YYREEE (reference sequence). V dropped 0 bases and J dropped 5 bases, with 17 bases sitting between them. Here the CDR3 reads CASSLGGLGAETEAFF. In DNA, the CDR3 is TGTGCCAGCAGCTTGGGGGGTCTGGGGGCAGAAACTGAAGCTTTCTTT.

The rearrangement joins TRBV30 to TRBJ2-1; a possible D gene is TRBD2 (6 bases). V gave up 4 bases and J gave up 9 bases, with 16 bases separating them. This CDR3 is 13 amino acids long. Per the germline V gene, CDR1 is GTSNPN and CDR2 is SVGIG (reference sequence). The CDR3 nucleotides read TGTGCCTGGATCTGGCGGGAAAGGGGTGAGCAGTTCTTC. This gives the protein CAWIWRERGEQFF.

Only a few counts were recorded for this clone. This chain uses TRBV5-4 with TRBJ1-1; D unresolved. Trimming removed 4 bases at V and 4 bases at J, with 8 bases between. CDR1 SGHNT and CDR2 YYREEE come from the germline V gene (reference sequence). The CDR3 consists of 12 residues. The CDR3 region is CASSGEGTEAFF. Here the CDR3 DNA reads TGTGCCAGCAGCGGGGAGGGCACTGAAGCTTTCTTT.

The chain joins TRBV30 to TRBJ2-2; the D gene is possibly TRBD2 (5 bases). The germline V and J ends were trimmed by 3 bases and 7 bases, with 15 bases remaining between them. There are 14 residues in the CDR3. Germline CDR1 GTSNPN, CDR2 SVGIG (reference sequence). This CDR3 is CAWSRLSAGGELFF. In nucleotides, the CDR3 is TGTGCCTGGAGCCGGCTTAGCGCGGGCGGGGAGCTGTTTTTT.

The chain has TRBV7-2 and TRBJ2-5; D remains ambiguous. The CDR3 has 13 amino acids. V was pared by 3 bases and J by 4 bases, with 9 bases between. Germline CDR1 SGHTA, CDR2 FQGNSA. This CDR3 reads CASSLIRLETQYF. CDR3 in DNA: TGTGCCAGCAGCTTGATACGGTTAGAGACCCAGTACTTC.

V usage is TRBV7-2 and J usage is TRBJ1-2; D is perhaps TRBD1 (6 bases). V was clipped by 4 bases and J by 4 bases, with 19 bases between them. CDR1 and CDR2 from the germline V gene are SGHTA and FQGNSA. The CDR3 has 16 residues. The CDR3 reads CASSSPVRGLSYGYTF. Here the CDR3 DNA reads TGTGCCAGCAGCTCACCCGTTAGGGGGTTGAGCTATGGCTACACCTTC.

The table lists this clone with many counts. The rearrangement links TRBV6-1 to TRBJ1-4; weak D call: TRBD1 (5 bases). The CDR3 runs to 12 residues. Germline lookup yields CDR1 MNHNS and CDR2 SASEGT. Trimming stripped 8 bases from V and 4 bases from J, with 8 bases between. As DNA, the CDR3 is TGTGCCAGCCGGGGACTTAATGAAAAACTGTTTTTT. Encoded protein: CASRGLNEKLFF.

The chain couples TRBV30 to TRBJ2-5; 7 bases are shared with TRBD1. Germline CDR1 reads GTSNPN; CDR2 reads SVGIG (reference sequence). J gave up 5 bases and V 3 bases, and 15 bases lay outside the gene matches. CDR3 size: 16 residues. The CDR3 is CAWRTGPLLKGETQYF. The CDR3 DNA sequence: TGTGCCTGGAGGACAGGGCCCCTCCTCAAGGGGGAGACCCAGTACTTC.

This clone was counted between two and nine times. The CDR3 DNA follows: TGTGCCAGCAGCCTTAGCGGGACCTACGAGCAGTACTTC. Residues: CASSLSGTYEQYF. The chain carries TRBV5-6 and TRBJ2-7, with 8 bases matching TRBD2. Trimming at V came to 4 bases and at J to 2 bases, leaving 2 bases not matched to a gene. The CDR3 covers 13 residues. CDR1 SGHDT and CDR2 YYEEEE come from the germline V gene.

The V gene is TRBV7-9, the J gene TRBJ2-1, with D perhaps matching TRBD1 (6 bases). Per germline, CDR1 SEHNR and CDR2 FQNEAQ (reference sequence). Trimming stripped 2 bases from V and 8 bases from J, with 16 bases between. The CDR3 runs to 15 residues. CDR3 DNA: TGTGCCAGCAGCTTAAATACAGGGAAGTTCTATGAGCAGTTCTTC. Encoded protein: CASSLNTGKFYEQFF.

The V and J genes are TRBV2 and TRBJ2-2; D is perhaps TRBD1 (5 bases). Germline V gene sequence: CDR1 SNHLY, CDR2 FYNNEI. CDR3 length: 13 residues. V lost 7 bases, J lost 4 bases, and 10 bases lay in between. CDR3 sequence reads: CASTPTGTGELFF. CDR3 bases: TGTGCCAGCACTCCTACAGGCACCGGGGAGCTGTTTTTT.

The chain carries TRBV28 and TRBJ2-3; D possibly corresponds to TRBD2 (6 bases). V lost 5 bases to trimming and J lost 9 bases, with 12 bases between them. The CDR3 is 12 amino acids. Germline-derived CDR1 and CDR2 are MDHEN and SYDVKM. Here the CDR3 reads CASSPLRETQYF. The CDR3 DNA reads as TGTGCCAGCAGTCCCTTACGGGAGACGCAGTATTTT.

This chain joins TRBV7-9 and TRBJ2-1; D gene unclear. CDR3 length: 12 amino acids. V was trimmed by 3 bases and J by 9 bases, leaving 9 bases between them. The germline V gene encodes CDR1 SEHNR and CDR2 FQNEAQ (reference sequence). CDR3 region: CASSLAVVEQFF. The DNA for the CDR3 is TGTGCCAGCAGCTTGGCCGTGGTTGAGCAGTTCTTC.

As for this clone: One junction end disagrees with the germline gene, perhaps due to a read error. The rearrangement uses TRBV16 and TRBJ2-7, with 12 bases lining up with TRBD2. CDR3 size: 17 residues. CDR1 and CDR2 from the germline V gene are KGHSY and FQNENV. This chain's CDR3 is CTSSKRPGLAGAYEQYF. The CDR3 DNA reads TGTACCAGCAGCAAGCGACCGGGACTAGCGGGCGCCTACGAGCAGTACTTC.

The chain joins TRBV15 to TRBJ1-1; D is perhaps TRBD1 (6 bases). CDR3 length: 16 residues. Germline V gene sequence: CDR1 LNHNV, CDR2 YYDKDF (reference sequence). The V end was cut by 0 bases, the J end by 6 bases, with 17 bases between. The CDR3 DNA reads TGTGCCACCAGCAGAGAACAGACAGGTATCTTCCCTGAAGCTTTCTTT. Its protein is CATSREQTGIFPEAFF. The whole variable domain, remainder taken from reference TRBV15 and TRBJ1-1, is DAMVIQNPRYQVTQFGKPVTLSCSQTLNHNVMYWYQQKSSQAPKLLFHYYDKDFNNEADTPDNFQSRRPNTSFCFLDIRSPGLGDTAMYLCATSREQTGIFPEAFFGQGTRLTVV.

The rearrangement joins TRBV2 to TRBJ1-1; D is ambiguous. V gave up 8 bases and J gave up 0 bases, with 13 bases separating them. This CDR3 is 14 amino acids long. Germline-derived CDR1 and CDR2 are SNHLY and FYNNEI. In DNA form, the CDR3 reads TGTGCCAGCTCCAAGGCGGGCATGAACACTGAAGCTTTCTTT. Encoded protein: CASSKAGMNTEAFF.

The rearrangement joins TRBV18 to TRBJ1-1, with D possibly being TRBD1 (6 bases). Deletions cut 3 bases from V and 8 bases from J, with 10 bases between. The CDR3 is made up of 12 amino acids. Per germline, CDR1 KGHSH and CDR2 LQKENI. The CDR3: CASSPNTGEAFF. CDR3 DNA sequence: TGTGCCAGCTCACCTAACACAGGGGAAGCTTTCTTT.

The V call is TRBV20-1, the J call TRBJ1-2; D might be TRBD1 (5 bases). The CDR3 totals 10 residues. V was clipped by 4 bases and J by 5 bases, with 5 bases between them. CDR1 and CDR2 (germline): DFQATT, SNEGSKA (reference sequence). CDR3 sequence: CSATGYGYTF. DNA of the CDR3: TGCAGTGCTACAGGGTATGGCTACACCTTC.

The chain employs TRBV19 and TRBJ1-1; TRBD1 is a possible D gene (5 bases). Between the trimmed V and J ends, which lost 3 bases and 6 bases, there was a span of 17 bases. The length of the CDR3 is 15 residues. CDR1 and CDR2 from the germline V gene are LNHDA and SQIVND (reference sequence). The DNA of the CDR3 is TGTGCCAGTAGTATCACTCCGCAGGGCCCCGCTGAAGCTTTCTTT. This encodes CASSITPQGPAEAFF.

V and J are TRBV27 and TRBJ2-7; TRBD2 matches at 9 bases. With V trimmed by 6 bases and J by 7 bases, 7 bases remained unmatched. The CDR3 has 13 residues. The germline V gene has CDR1 MNHEY and CDR2 SMNVEV (reference sequence). The CDR3 loop reads CASSRGTSREQYF. Here the CDR3 DNA reads TGTGCCAGCAGCCGCGGGACTAGCAGAGAGCAGTACTTC.

The J gene is TRBJ2-7, the V gene TRBV2; TRBD1 matches at 8 bases. Germline V lookup: CDR1 SNHLY, CDR2 FYNNEI. This CDR3 comprises 13 residues. Germline trimming cut 6 bases from V and 6 bases from J; bases unmatched to any gene: 7. CDR3 loop: CASSAGTGGEQYF. The CDR3 nucleotides are TGTGCCAGCAGCGCCGGGACAGGCGGCGAGCAGTACTTC.

The chain is built from TRBV11-3 and TRBJ2-1, with 13 bases that match TRBD2. CDR1 is SGHNT and CDR2 is YENEEA in the germline V gene. Trimming cost V 1 base and J 6 bases; bases outside gene matches: 0. The CDR3 consists of 15 residues. The CDR3 DNA follows: TGTGCCAGCAGCTTAGGGACTAGCGGGAGCAATGAGCAGTTCTTC. This sequence encodes CASSLGTSGSNEQFF.

This sequence joins TRBV7-3 and TRBJ2-7; D not certain. The germline V and J ends were trimmed by 4 bases and 6 bases, with 10 bases remaining between them. The CDR3 is 12 residues long. In germline, CDR1 is SGHTA, CDR2 FQGTGA. The CDR3 here is CASSYTNGEQYF. The CDR3 nucleotides read TGTGCCAGCAGCTACACTAATGGCGAGCAGTACTTC. Full variable domain (remainder filled in from reference TRBV7-3 and TRBJ2-7): GAGVSQTPSNKVTEKGKYVELRCDPISGHTALYWYRQSLGQGPEFLIYFQGTGAADDSGLPNDRFFAVRPEGSVSTLKIQRTERGDSAVYLCASSYTNGEQYFGPGTRLTVT.

This chain joins TRBV7-8 and TRBJ2-7; D is unresolved. Germline assignment: CDR1 SGHVS and CDR2 FQNEAQ. The V gene lost 4 bases and the J gene lost 4 bases, with 14 bases spanning the gap. The CDR3 covers 14 residues. The CDR3 nucleotides read TGTGCCAGCAGCTCATCTCACTTCGTTTACGAGCAGTACTTC. This gives the protein CASSSSHFVYEQYF.

CDR3 coding DNA: TGTGCCAGCAGTTTGTCTCTAGCATGGACCGGGGAGCTGTTTTTT. Translated, it gives CASSLSLAWTGELFF. The V gene is TRBV28, the J gene TRBJ2-2; tentative D call: TRBD2 (5 bases). CDR3 length equals 15 residues. Germline CDR1 MDHEN, CDR2 SYDVKM. Trimming took off 3 bases at V and 5 bases at J, with 13 bases between the two ends.

The J gene is TRBJ1-1, the V gene TRBV9, with TRBD1 as a possible D gene (6 bases). CDR1 and CDR2 from the germline V gene are SGDLS and YYNGEE. The V gene lost 0 bases and the J gene lost 2 bases, with 14 bases spanning the gap. This CDR3 spans 16 amino acids. CDR3 in amino acids: CASSVEGGRANTEAFF. As DNA, the CDR3 is TGTGCCAGCAGCGTAGAAGGGGGGAGGGCTAACACTGAAGCTTTCTTT.

The chain is built from TRBV18 and TRBJ1-3; D remains ambiguous. The CDR3 length is 15 residues. Germline V CDR1 and CDR2: KGHSH, LQKENI. Trimming removed 1 base at V and 0 bases at J, with 7 bases between. The CDR3 coding sequence is TGTGCCAGCTCACCACGACTAGTCTCTGGAAACACCATATATTTT. Amino acid sequence: CASSPRLVSGNTIYF. The full variable domain, completed using reference TRBV18 and TRBJ1-3, is NAGVMQNPRHLVRRRGQEARLRCSPMKGHSHVYWYRQLPEEGLKFMVYLQKENIIDESGMPKERFSAEFPKEGPSILRIQQVVRGDSAAYFCASSPRLVSGNTIYFGEGSWLTVV.